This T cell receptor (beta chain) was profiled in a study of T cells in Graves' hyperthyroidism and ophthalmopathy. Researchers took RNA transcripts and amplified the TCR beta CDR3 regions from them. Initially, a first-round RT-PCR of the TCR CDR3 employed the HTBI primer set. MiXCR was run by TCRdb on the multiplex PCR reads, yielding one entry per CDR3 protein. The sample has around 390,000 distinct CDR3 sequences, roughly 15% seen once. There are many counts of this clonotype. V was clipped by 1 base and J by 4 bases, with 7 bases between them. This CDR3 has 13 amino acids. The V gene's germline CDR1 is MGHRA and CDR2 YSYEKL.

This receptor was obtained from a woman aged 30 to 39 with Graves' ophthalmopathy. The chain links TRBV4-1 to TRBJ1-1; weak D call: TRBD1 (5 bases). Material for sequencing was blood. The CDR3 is CASSQGGITEAFF. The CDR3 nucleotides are TGCGCCAGCAGCCAAGGGGGGATCACTGAAGCTTTCTTT.